These T cell receptor beta chains were read from a single sample in a study of cytomegalovirus exposure and HLA in healthy donors. Measured with immunoSEQ multiplex PCR; TCRdb has only the in-frame clones, and not every one. The data contain approximately 250,000 clones, roughly 81% of them singletons. Specimen: PBMCs. The receptors stem from a girl aged 2-9 years in good health and CMV-seronegative. Each CDR3 is given with its conserved first and last residue. A D gene is named only where the DNA matches it firmly. The size of a clone is reported for some rows only, either as once, few or many, or as a class for expanded clones.

v_gene,abundance,j_gene,d_gene,CDR3aa,CDR3nt
TRBV6-5,-,TRBJ2-7,TRBD1,CASSYSSGTGMYEQYF,TGTGCCAGCAGTTACTCCTCCGGGACAGGGATGTACGAGCAGTACTTC
TRBV9,-,TRBJ2-5,-,CASSVRGQGLETQYF,TGTGCCAGCAGCGTCCGGGGCCAGGGGTTGGAGACCCAGTACTTC
TRBV7-3,-,TRBJ2-1,TRBD2,CASSPTSGVSNEQFF,TGTGCCAGCAGCCCCACTAGCGGGGTCTCCAATGAGCAGTTCTTC
TRBV5-6,-,TRBJ2-5,-,CASSLGQFQETQYF,TGTGCCAGCAGCTTGGGACAGTTCCAAGAGACCCAGTACTTC
TRBV29-1,once,TRBJ1-1,-,CSVMNTEAFF,TGCAGCGTCATGAACACTGAAGCTTTCTTT
TRBV7-9,-,TRBJ2-3,TRBD2,CASSPRLAETDTQYF,TGTGCCAGCAGCCCAAGACTAGCGGAGACAGATACGCAGTATTTT
TRBV15,-,TRBJ2-1,-,CATRESDRFMGEQFF,TGTGCCACCCGGGAGAGCGACCGATTCATGGGTGAGCAGTTCTTC
TRBV6-5,-,TRBJ1-1,-,CASSYGGIGDTEAFF,TGTGCCAGCAGTTACGGGGGCATAGGCGACACTGAAGCTTTCTTT
TRBV5-1,once,TRBJ2-2,-,CASSFGHRTGELFF,TGCGCCAGCAGCTTCGGACATCGAACCGGGGAGCTGTTTTTT
TRBV5-4,-,TRBJ1-1,TRBD1,CASSLVRGEAEAFF,TGTGCCAGCAGCTTAGTCAGGGGGGAAGCTGAAGCTTTCTTT
TRBV19,-,TRBJ2-1,TRBD2,CASSKTSGGPGTFYNEQFF,TGTGCCAGTAGTAAGACTAGCGGGGGACCCGGGACTTTCTACAATGAGCAGTTCTTC
TRBV7-6,-,TRBJ2-5,TRBD2,CASSYHTTGRGGPQETQYF,TGTGCCAGCAGCTATCACACCACTGGGCGGGGGGGTCCCCAAGAGACCCAGTACTTC
TRBV5-4,-,TRBJ2-1,TRBD2,CASSFISGRSYNEQFF,TGTGCCAGCAGCTTTATTAGCGGGAGGTCCTACAATGAGCAGTTCTTC
TRBV29-1,-,TRBJ2-7,-,CSVEDRSLASYEQYF,TGCAGCGTTGAAGATCGTAGTCTAGCGTCGTACGAGCAGTACTTC
TRBV6-1,-,TRBJ1-1,-,CASSEALFRATEAFF,TGTGCCAGCAGTGAAGCGCTCTTTAGAGCCACTGAAGCTTTCTTT
TRBV6-5,-,TRBJ2-3,TRBD2,CASRGGVAGTDTQYF,TGTGCCAGCAGGGGAGGGGTTGCGGGCACAGATACGCAGTATTTT
TRBV6-5,-,TRBJ2-1,TRBD2,CASSYMAAGGYNEQFF,TGTGCCAGCAGTTATATGGCTGCGGGGGGGTACAATGAGCAGTTCTTC
TRBV18,-,TRBJ2-7,TRBD1,CASSPGDRTNYEQYF,TGTGCCAGCTCACCAGGGGACAGAACCAACTACGAGCAGTACTTC
TRBV4-2,-,TRBJ2-5,TRBD2,CASSHGGLAGGRWTQYF,TGTGCCAGCAGCCACGGGGGACTAGCGGGCGGCAGGTGGACCCAGTACTTC
TRBV9,-,TRBJ2-1,-,CASSVGEGGSYNEQFF,TGTGCCAGCAGCGTAGGGGAGGGGGGCTCCTACAATGAGCAGTTCTTC
TRBV5-6,-,TRBJ1-2,-,CASSQGRPSDYTF,TGTGCCAGCAGCCAAGGCAGGCCGTCCGATTACACCTTC
TRBV13,-,TRBJ1-2,-,CASSPRGGYTF,TGTGCCAGCAGCCCCCGCGGTGGCTACACCTTC
TRBV18,once,TRBJ1-5,-,CASSPFGQISNQPQHF,TGTGCCAGCTCACCATTCGGACAGATTAGCAATCAGCCCCAGCATTTT
TRBV10-3,-,TRBJ2-2,TRBD2,CAIRRTSGSSNTGELFF,TGTGCCATCAGGAGGACTAGCGGGAGCTCGAACACCGGGGAGCTGTTTTTT
TRBV2,-,TRBJ1-1,-,CAIRFQMNTEAFF,TGTGCCATCAGGTTTCAAATGAACACTGAAGCTTTCTTT
TRBV27,-,TRBJ1-1,TRBD1,CASTGQADTEAFF,TGTGCCAGCACTGGACAGGCCGACACTGAAGCTTTCTTT
TRBV7-9,-,TRBJ2-7,TRBD2,CASSSRAGGGGEQYF,TGTGCCAGCAGTTCACGAGCCGGTGGGGGGGGAGAGCAGTACTTC
TRBV7-9,few,TRBJ2-5,TRBD2,CASSNGLARRGETQYF,TGTGCCAGCAGCAACGGACTAGCGCGAAGGGGAGAGACCCAGTACTTC
TRBV6-5,once,TRBJ1-1,TRBD1,CASSSGTAEAFF,TGTGCCAGCAGTTCCGGGACAGCTGAAGCTTTCTTT
TRBV11-2,-,TRBJ1-5,TRBD1,CASSLAYTGAVNQPQHF,TGTGCCAGCAGCCTAGCCTATACAGGGGCAGTCAATCAGCCCCAGCATTTT
TRBV1,once,TRBJ2-3,-,CTSSYSGGATDTQYF,TGCACCAGCAGCTATAGCGGGGGGGCAACAGATACGCAGTATTTT
TRBV5-1,-,TRBJ1-2,TRBD1,CASSLGQGAYGYTF,TGCGCCAGCAGCTTAGGACAGGGGGCCTATGGCTACACCTTC
TRBV5-1,once,TRBJ2-1,TRBD2,CASSLVRGERGKQFF,TGCGCCAGCAGCTTGGTTCGGGGGGAACGTGGGAAGCAGTTCTTC
TRBV27,-,TRBJ1-2,-,CASSPALRQSYGYTF,TGTGCCAGCAGTCCAGCTCTTCGACAGTCCTATGGCTACACCTTC
TRBV9,-,TRBJ2-6,TRBD1,CASSVAVGQGARGANVLTF,TGTGCCAGCAGCGTAGCTGTTGGACAGGGGGCTAGGGGGGCCAACGTCCTGACTTTC
TRBV15,-,TRBJ1-1,-,CATSRDQVNTEAFF,TGTGCCACCAGCAGAGATCAGGTGAACACTGAAGCTTTCTTT
TRBV2,-,TRBJ1-1,TRBD1,CATHRQGAMNTEAFF,TGTGCCACCCACAGACAGGGGGCAATGAACACTGAAGCTTTCTTT